This section outlines one TCR beta chain sequence together with its context. Its antigen remains undetermined. There are no base qualities to consult, and no much larger clone falls within one base. This sample was included in a study of blood T cell repertoires in COVID-19 (dated by TCRdb to 2020 to 2021). About the study as a whole: Samples from collaborators originated in the United States, Italy and Spain and spanned both the acute and convalescent phases of COVID-19. The material from the prospective study consisted of cDNA or gDNA derived from T cells, B-cell-depleted T cells, or PBMCs. Deeply sampled blood TCRbeta repertoires from subjects exposed to, actively infected with, or recovered from COVID-19 were included in the dataset. The repertoires were made available in a free public database intended to serve as a resource for research on the immune response to SARS-CoV-2. The samples were drawn from two sources: the first 160 participants of the ongoing ImmuneRACE study, and some 1,300 subjects contributed by 6 global collaborators. Sample metadata almost always included a de-identified subject ID, COVID-19 status, age in years and sex. HLA class I and class II types, where available, came from metadata supplied by the sample provider rather than from assay-based typing. Results and caveats for the whole study, not just this receptor: The amount of clinical and demographic metadata varied by source and participant and was provided uncurated.

The CDR3 contains 15 residues, cysteine and phenylalanine counted. Here the CDR3 DNA is all that survives: 45 bases in frame from base 1. Trimming takes 8 bases from V and 3 bases from J, and the germline ends sit 21 bases apart. The germline V gene sets CDR1 to SGHTS and CDR2 to YDEGEE. One collaborating source in Seattle enrolled patients while the patients were actively infected and followed the patients over time throughout the course of disease. Each collaborating institution followed its own protocols to collect whole blood in K2EDTA tubes. Collaborator samples were shipped for TCRbeta analysis as frozen whole blood, isolated PBMCs, or DNA extracted from either sample type. The immunoSEQ Assay, a bias-controlled multiplex PCR, was used to amplify TCRbeta CDR3 regions from genomic DNA. The published analysis was carried out like this. Within the assay, amplification of reference gene primers was used to estimate how many nucleated cells each sample contained. To quantify the absolute abundance of each unique TCRbeta CDR3 rearrangement, sequence reads were collapsed and filtered. Productive Simpson clonality was computed per sample as the square root of Simpson's diversity index over productive rearrangements. This is the immuneACCESS table as TCRdb keeps it, with only in-frame sequences that have V and J called. A part of the clones is gone; compared with another copy, unresolved V genes explain less than half, and the rest is unexplained. The V and J calls and the clone size are those of that table, but D and trimming were determined from the DNA. The sample table lists approximately 200,000 clones, 84% of them with a count of one. The top ten hold about 11% of the sample.

Sequencing was performed on peripheral blood. This receptor was taken from a woman over 75 with COVID-19, enrolled during active disease. The chain couples TRBV5-8 to TRBJ2-7; TRBD2 is a weak D gene call, 7 bases matching. The base sequence is TGTGCCAGTGGAGCAAGGGGGGGGCTAAACTACGAGCAGTACTTC. It translates as CASGARGGLNYEQYF. Outside the CDR3, residues come from the reference TRBV5-8 and TRBJ2-7 proteins, so the full variable domain is: EAGVTQSPTHLIKTRGQQATLRCSPISGHTSVYWYQQALGLGLQFLLWYDEGEERNRGNFPPRFSGRQFPNYSSELNVNALELEDSALYLCASGARGGLNYEQYFGPGTRLTVT.